This T cell receptor (beta chain) derives from a study of Graves' ophthalmopathy and Graves' hyperthyroidism. As for the study in general: Prior to any treatment, peripheral blood was collected at the time of initial diagnosis. Overall study findings and caveats: Using 13 signatures, a model distinguished ophthalmopathy from stable hyperthyroidism, reaching around 85% sensitivity and 65% to 84% specificity.

A note on this clonotype: Antigen unknown.

Trimming stripped 3 bases from V and 4 bases from J, with 15 bases between. Germline assignment: CDR1 DFQATT and CDR2 SNEGSKA (reference sequence). The CDR3 runs 14 residues. CDR3 regions of TCR beta were amplified from RNA transcripts. HTBI primers were employed in first-round RT-PCR, then a second-round multiplex PCR followed. Each CDR3 protein is one row after TCRdb ran MiXCR on the multiplex PCR reads. The data contain about 740,000 distinct CDR3 sequences, around 40% of them singletons. Under 3 months in duration, the ophthalmopathy in affected donors had moderate-to-severe activity, CAS ≥3 and NOSPECS ≥4.

Sequencing input: peripheral blood. The sequence was obtained from an adult man with Graves' ophthalmopathy. The chain employs TRBV20-1 and TRBJ1-2, with D hard to call. The CDR3 loop is CSASAPGGIYGYTF. The CDR3 nucleotides read TGCAGTGCTAGTGCCCCAGGAGGGATCTATGGCTACACCTTC.